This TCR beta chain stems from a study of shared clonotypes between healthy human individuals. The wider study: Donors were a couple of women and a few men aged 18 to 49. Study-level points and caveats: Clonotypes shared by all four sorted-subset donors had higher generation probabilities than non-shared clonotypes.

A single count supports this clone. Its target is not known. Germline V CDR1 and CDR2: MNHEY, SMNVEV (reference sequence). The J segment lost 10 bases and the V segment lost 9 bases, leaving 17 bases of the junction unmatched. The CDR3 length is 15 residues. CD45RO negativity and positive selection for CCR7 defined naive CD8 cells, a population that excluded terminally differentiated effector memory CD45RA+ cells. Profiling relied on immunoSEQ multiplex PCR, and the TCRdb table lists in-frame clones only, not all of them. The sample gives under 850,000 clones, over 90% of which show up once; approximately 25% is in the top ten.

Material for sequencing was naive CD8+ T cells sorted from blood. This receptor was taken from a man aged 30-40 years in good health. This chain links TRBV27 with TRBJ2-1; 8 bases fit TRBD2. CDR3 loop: CASSHGTSRSEEQFF. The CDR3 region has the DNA TGTGCCAGTTCCCACGGGACTAGTCGATCCGAGGAGCAGTTCTTC.